The next 2 T cell receptor beta chains were all read from a single sample in a study of monozygotic twins with cystic fibrosis. Clones were sequenced by immunoSEQ multiplex PCR, and TCRdb holds only the in-frame ones, with some missing. Of 17,000 or so clones detected, around 96% appear once; the ten largest clones hold approximately 0.57%. Sequencing input: blood. These receptors were obtained from a girl aged 2 to 9 with cystic fibrosis.

The genes are TRBV4-3 and TRBJ2-5, with 8 bases aligning to TRBD2. The V segment lost 1 base and the J segment 3 bases; nucleotides outside the gene matches: 7. This CDR3 comprises 16 residues. Germline CDR1 LGHNA, CDR2 YSLEER. CDR3 sequence (DNA): TGCGCCAGCAGCCAAGCGGGGGGGAATTCTGAAGAGACCCAGTACTTC. It yields the protein CASSQAGGNSEETQYF.

The rearrangement uses TRBV4-3 and TRBJ2-3; 8 bases map to TRBD1. This CDR3 has 20 amino acids. V was clipped by 0 bases and J by 2 bases; unmatched bases: 16. The germline gives CDR1 LGHNA, CDR2 YSLEER. CDR3 loop: CASSQDTPRGRLVHTDTQYF. CDR3 nucleotides: TGCGCCAGCAGCCAAGATACGCCCAGGGGGCGCCTGGTACACACAGATACGCAGTATTTT.